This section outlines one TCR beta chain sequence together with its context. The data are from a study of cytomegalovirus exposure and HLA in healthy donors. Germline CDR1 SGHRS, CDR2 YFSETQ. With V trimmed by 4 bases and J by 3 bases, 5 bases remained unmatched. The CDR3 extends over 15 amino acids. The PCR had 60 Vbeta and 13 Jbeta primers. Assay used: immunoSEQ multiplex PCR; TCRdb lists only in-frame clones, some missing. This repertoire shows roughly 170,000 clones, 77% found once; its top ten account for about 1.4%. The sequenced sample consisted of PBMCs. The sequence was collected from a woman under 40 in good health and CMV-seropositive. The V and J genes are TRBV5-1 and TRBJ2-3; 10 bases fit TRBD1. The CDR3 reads CASSRGQGVTDTQYF. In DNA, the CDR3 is TGCGCCAGCAGCAGAGGACAGGGGGTTACAGATACGCAGTATTTT.